The 27 T cell receptor beta chains below were found in one sample sequenced in a study of OX40 agonist ivuxolimab in advanced cancers. Profiling relied on immunoSEQ multiplex PCR, and the TCRdb table lists in-frame clones only, not all of them. The top ten hold around 0.39% of the sample, which has fewer than 85,000 clones, roughly nine tenths seen once. Material: CD4+ or CD8+ T cells sorted from blood, obtained in a trial of the OX40 agonist ivuxolimab. The receptors were gathered from an adult with an advanced solid tumor such as melanoma, head and neck, liver or kidney cancer.

This clone was observed a single time. The rearrangement joins TRBV30 to TRBJ1-3; no clear D. The CDR3 has 13 amino acids. Deletions cut 0 bases from V and 7 bases from J, with 10 bases between. Per germline, CDR1 GTSNPN and CDR2 SVGIG (reference sequence). CDR3 residues: CAWSVTNGNTIYF. The CDR3 DNA reads as TGTGCCTGGAGTGTCACAAACGGGAACACCATATATTTT.

The chain employs TRBV4-2 and TRBJ1-5, with D perhaps TRBD1 (6 bases). The CDR3 loop spans 14 amino acids. Trimming stripped 6 bases from V and 5 bases from J, with 14 bases between. Germline CDR1 is LGHNA and CDR2 is YNFKEQ. The CDR3 bases are TGTGCCAGCAGACAGGGTGCAGGGGATCAGCCCCAGCATTTT. Translation: CASRQGAGDQPQHF.

The chain uses TRBV6-1 and TRBJ1-1; D ambiguous. Trimming stripped 4 bases from V and 3 bases from J, with 9 bases between. Germline V gene sequence: CDR1 MNHNS, CDR2 SASEGT. The CDR3 consists of 13 residues. The CDR3: CASSVLSDTEAFF. The DNA of the CDR3 is TGTGCCAGCAGTGTTCTCTCGGACACTGAAGCTTTCTTT.

CDR3 amino acids: CASAGLAESYEQYF. CDR3 coding DNA: TGTGCCAGCGCCGGACTAGCGGAGTCCTACGAGCAGTACTTC. The V call is TRBV5-8, the J call TRBJ2-7; TRBD2 aligns across 10 bases. The V gene end was trimmed by 7 bases and the J gene end by 1 base; junction bases not matched to a gene: 5. CDR1 and CDR2 (germline): SGHTS, YDEGEE. This CDR3 comprises 14 residues. Variable domain in full (rest from reference TRBV5-8 and TRBJ2-7): EAGVTQSPTHLIKTRGQQATLRCSPISGHTSVYWYQQALGLGLQFLLWYDEGEERNRGNFPPRFSGRQFPNYSSELNVNALELEDSALYLCASAGLAESYEQYFGPGTRLTVT.

This chain joins TRBV19 and TRBJ1-5; maybe TRBD1 (6 bases). The CDR3 loop spans 15 amino acids. V was trimmed by 0 bases and J by 6 bases, leaving 12 bases between them. Germline CDR1 LNHDA, CDR2 SQIVND (reference sequence). The CDR3 sequence is CASSIDGGAAQPQHF. In DNA form, the CDR3 reads TGTGCCAGTAGTATAGATGGGGGGGCGGCTCAGCCCCAGCATTTT.

This chain links TRBV6-5 with TRBJ2-7; D possibly corresponds to TRBD1 (6 bases). Trimming took off 0 bases at V and 4 bases at J, with 13 bases between the two ends. Germline CDR1 reads MNHEY; CDR2 reads SVGAGI. The CDR3 spans 15 residues. CDR3 nucleotide sequence: TGTGCCAGCAGTTACTCGTCCAGGGGCGAGTACGAGCAGTACTTC. It is translated as CASSYSSRGEYEQYF.

V is TRBV5-1 and J is TRBJ1-1; 8 nucleotides agree with TRBD1. V lost 3 bases and J lost 5; bases outside the gene matches: 6. The CDR3 spans 14 residues. CDR1 and CDR2 from the germline V gene are SGHRS and YFSETQ. CDR3 nucleotides: TGCGCCAGCAGCTCCCAAACAGGGGGGACTGAAGCTTTCTTT. The encoded protein is CASSSQTGGTEAFF.

The rearrangement uses TRBV5-1 and TRBJ2-1; 9 bases are a match to TRBD1. The CDR3 totals 15 residues. Germline V lookup: CDR1 SGHRS, CDR2 YFSETQ. V was pared by 4 bases and J by 3 bases, with 5 bases of the junction left unmatched. CDR3 nucleotide sequence: TGCGCCAGCAGCGCACAGGGGGCCCTCTACAATGAGCAGTTCTTC. Its translation is CASSAQGALYNEQFF.

The chain couples TRBV7-3 to TRBJ2-2; 10 bases are a match to TRBD2. After removal of 2 bases from V and 8 bases from J, the junction contained 8 bases not matched to a gene. In germline, CDR1 is SGHTA, CDR2 FQGTGA. The CDR3 is 16 amino acids. This CDR3 is CASSLGLAGAQGELFF. The CDR3 region has the DNA TGTGCCAGCAGCTTAGGTCTAGCGGGGGCCCAAGGGGAGCTGTTTTTT.

The chain has TRBV12-1 and TRBJ1-6. TRBV12-1 is tagged as a pseudogene. The CDR3 runs 15 residues. CDR3: CASSVVAPYNSPLHF. The CDR3 nucleotides are TGTGCCAGCAGCGTGGTCGCCCCTTATAATTCACCCCTCCACTTT.

The CDR3, as DNA: TGCGCCAGCAGCCTAGGGACTACCGGTTCCTACGAGCAGTACTTC. Translation gives CASSLGTTGSYEQYF. This chain uses TRBV5-1 with TRBJ2-7, with 7 bases that match TRBD2. Germline V gene sequence: CDR1 SGHRS, CDR2 YFSETQ. The CDR3 has 15 residues. The V segment lost 4 bases and the J segment 1 base; nucleotides outside the gene matches: 8. The full variable domain, rest sourced from reference TRBV5-1 and TRBJ2-7, is KAGVTQTPRYLIKTRGQQVTLSCSPISGHRSVSWYQQTPGQGLQFLFEYFSETQRNKGNFPGRFSGRQFSNSRSEMNVSTLELGDSALYLCASSLGTTGSYEQYFGPGTRLTVT.

The V call is TRBV7-2, the J call TRBJ2-7; a possible D gene is TRBD1 (5 bases). The CDR3 runs 13 residues. V lost 0 bases, J lost 7 bases, and 10 bases lay in between. Germline CDR1 reads SGHTA; CDR2 reads FQGNSA. Written as DNA, the CDR3 is TGTGCCAGCAGCTTAGCTTCAACAGGAGAGCAGTACTTC. This gives the protein CASSLASTGEQYF. The whole variable domain, filled in from reference TRBV7-2 and TRBJ2-7, reads GAGVSQSPSNKVTEKGKDVELRCDPISGHTALYWYRQSLGQGLEFLIYFQGNSAPDKSGLPSDRFSAERTGGSVSTLTIQRTQQEDSAVYLCASSLASTGEQYFGPGTRLTVT.

The chain combines TRBV5-1 with TRBJ2-1; D is unclear. CDR3 length: 15 residues. V was cut by 0 bases and J by 3 bases, with 10 bases left in between. CDR1 and CDR2 (germline): SGHRS, YFSETQ. The CDR3 spells CASSLDSTDYNEQFF. The CDR3, as DNA: TGCGCCAGCAGCTTGGACAGCACCGACTACAATGAGCAGTTCTTC.

J is TRBJ2-5 and V is TRBV2; possible D gene TRBD2, 5 bases. The CDR3 consists of 14 residues. V lost 4 bases, J lost 0 bases, and 9 bases lay in between. The germline V gene encodes CDR1 SNHLY and CDR2 FYNNEI. This CDR3 reads CASSVTRDQETQYF. The CDR3 coding sequence is TGTGCCAGCAGTGTTACTAGGGACCAAGAGACCCAGTACTTC.

The chain couples TRBV12-1 to TRBJ1-3. TRBV12-1 represents a pseudogene. The CDR3 has 15 amino acids. In DNA, the CDR3 is TGTGCCAGCCGCCCCGCGGGGAGCTCTGGAAACACCATATATTTT. Its translation: CASRPAGSSGNTIYF.

V and J are TRBV7-2 and TRBJ2-7; D is tentatively TRBD1 or TRBD2 (5 bases each). CDR3 length: 15 residues. Trimming shortened V by 5 bases and J by 1 base, and 15 bases separated the two germline ends. Germline lookup yields CDR1 SGHTA and CDR2 FQGNSA. The CDR3 here is CASSPARDGSYEQYF. In nucleotides, the CDR3 is TGTGCCAGCAGCCCCGCTAGGGACGGGTCCTACGAGCAGTACTTC.

The V call is TRBV29-1, the J call TRBJ2-7; tentatively, D is TRBD2 (5 bases). Trimming stripped 7 bases from V and 2 bases from J, with 9 bases between. Germline values: CDR1 SQVTM, CDR2 ANQGSEA. The CDR3 is made up of 11 amino acids. The CDR3: CSAGEPYEQYF. CDR3 DNA: TGCAGCGCCGGGGAACCCTACGAGCAGTACTTC.

CDR3 protein: CASSLVTGYTGELFF. The CDR3 DNA is TGTGCCAGCAGCTTGGTCACGGGATATACCGGGGAGCTGTTTTTT. The chain couples TRBV5-5 to TRBJ2-2; TRBD2 might be the D (5 bases). The CDR3 runs to 15 residues. In germline, CDR1 is SGHKS, CDR2 YYEKEE (reference sequence). V lost 0 bases, J lost 5 bases, and 11 bases lay in between. Full variable domain (rest looked up from reference TRBV5-5 and TRBJ2-2): DAGVTQSPTHLIKTRGQQVTLRCSPISGHKSVSWYQQVLGQGPQFIFQYYEKEERGRGNFPDRFSARQFPNYSSELNVNALLLGDSALYLCASSLVTGYTGELFFGEGSRLTVL.

The chain links TRBV27 to TRBJ1-5; possibly TRBD1 for D (6 bases). CDR3 length: 15 amino acids. In germline, CDR1 is MNHEY, CDR2 SMNVEV (reference sequence). V was clipped by 5 bases and J by 4 bases, with 15 bases between them. In DNA form, the CDR3 reads TGTGCCAGCAGTATCAACAGGGATGGGAATCAGCCCCAGCATTTT. Encoded protein: CASSINRDGNQPQHF.

J is TRBJ2-5 and V is TRBV7-8, with D perhaps matching TRBD1 (5 bases). This CDR3 is 16 amino acids long. V lost 5 bases and J 4 bases, leaving 20 bases between the germline ends. CDR1 SGHVS and CDR2 FQNEAQ come from the germline V gene. The CDR3 protein is CASSLEAGMVRETQYF. In nucleotides, the CDR3 is TGTGCCAGCAGCCTCGAGGCAGGGATGGTAAGAGAGACCCAGTACTTC.

This clone was recorded once. The chain joins TRBV5-1 to TRBJ2-7, with 12 bases fitting TRBD1. This CDR3 has 18 residues. V shed 4 bases, J shed 2 bases, and the junction held 13 bases outside the gene matches. CDR1 is SGHRS and CDR2 is YFSETQ in the germline V gene. As DNA, the CDR3 is TGCGCCAGCAGCCTTTTCTCCGGGACAGGGGGCGCGACCTACGAGCAGTACTTC. Residues: CASSLFSGTGGATYEQYF.

The gene calls are TRBV9 and TRBJ2-2, with 7 nucleotides matching TRBD1. The CDR3 consists of 17 residues. Germline V gene sequence: CDR1 SGDLS, CDR2 YYNGEE. V shed 0 bases, J shed 7 bases, and the junction held 12 bases outside the gene matches. The CDR3: CASSVGLLTGTFGELFF. The CDR3 DNA reads TGTGCCAGCAGCGTAGGTTTATTGACAGGGACATTCGGGGAGCTGTTTTTT.

The chain has TRBV4-1 and TRBJ2-6; 9 bases match TRBD2. The germline V gene has CDR1 MGHRA and CDR2 YSYEKL. CDR3 size: 17 residues. V trimming: 0 bases; J trimming: 5 bases; junction bases outside the gene matches: 5. The chain's CDR3 is CASSQDARGGWANVLTF. The CDR3 coding sequence is TGCGCCAGCAGCCAAGATGCGCGGGGGGGCTGGGCCAACGTCCTGACTTTC.

The V and J genes are TRBV6-6 and TRBJ1-1; TRBD1 might be the D (6 bases). The CDR3 runs 13 residues. Germline V lookup: CDR1 MNHNY, CDR2 SVGAGI (reference sequence). Trimming left V 4 bases short and J 5 bases short, with 11 bases between. The CDR3 sequence: CASSWGGRTEAFF. CDR3 nucleotide sequence: TGTGCCAGCAGTTGGGGGGGCCGGACTGAAGCTTTCTTT.

CDR3 bases: TGTGCCAGCAGGCTACCGGGACAGGGGACAATGGCCGGGGAGCTGTTTTTT. It yields the protein CASRLPGQGTMAGELFF. V gene TRBV5-8 combines with J gene TRBJ2-2; 10 bases are a match to TRBD1. Trimming at V came to 5 bases and at J to 6 bases, leaving 13 bases not matched to a gene. Germline CDR1 is SGHTS and CDR2 is YDEGEE. This CDR3 comprises 17 residues.

The gene calls are TRBV28 and TRBJ2-5; 7 nucleotides match TRBD1. This CDR3 contains 13 residues. The V and J ends lost 6 bases and 5 bases, in that order; junction bases with no gene match: 6. Germline CDR1 MDHEN, CDR2 SYDVKM. CDR3 sequence (DNA): TGTGCCAGCAGAAATACAGGGGTGGAGACCCAGTACTTC. It is translated as CASRNTGVETQYF.

The chain recombines TRBV5-8 with TRBJ2-1, with 9 nucleotides matching TRBD1. This CDR3 spans 15 amino acids. Germline CDR1 reads SGHTS; CDR2 reads YDEGEE. J gave up 7 bases and V 3 bases, and 8 bases lay outside the gene matches. For the CDR3, the DNA is TGTGCCAGCAGCTCAGGACAGGGGAAATCAAATGAGCAGTTCTTC. Encoded protein: CASSSGQGKSNEQFF.